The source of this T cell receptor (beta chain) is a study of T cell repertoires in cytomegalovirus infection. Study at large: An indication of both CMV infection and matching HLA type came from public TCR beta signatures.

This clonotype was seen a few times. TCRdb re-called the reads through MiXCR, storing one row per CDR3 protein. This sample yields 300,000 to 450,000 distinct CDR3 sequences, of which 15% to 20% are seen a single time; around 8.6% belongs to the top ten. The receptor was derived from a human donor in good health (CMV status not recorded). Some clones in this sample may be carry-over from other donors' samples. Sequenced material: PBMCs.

As DNA, the CDR3 is TGTGCCAGCTCGGTCAGGACCACATTCGCCCAAGAGACCCAGTACTTC. It codes for CASSVRTTFAQETQYF. The chain couples TRBV18 to TRBJ2-5; no clear D. Germline loops: CDR1 KGHSH, CDR2 LQKENI. The CDR3 extends over 16 amino acids. Trimming left V 6 bases short and J 1 base short, with 18 bases between.